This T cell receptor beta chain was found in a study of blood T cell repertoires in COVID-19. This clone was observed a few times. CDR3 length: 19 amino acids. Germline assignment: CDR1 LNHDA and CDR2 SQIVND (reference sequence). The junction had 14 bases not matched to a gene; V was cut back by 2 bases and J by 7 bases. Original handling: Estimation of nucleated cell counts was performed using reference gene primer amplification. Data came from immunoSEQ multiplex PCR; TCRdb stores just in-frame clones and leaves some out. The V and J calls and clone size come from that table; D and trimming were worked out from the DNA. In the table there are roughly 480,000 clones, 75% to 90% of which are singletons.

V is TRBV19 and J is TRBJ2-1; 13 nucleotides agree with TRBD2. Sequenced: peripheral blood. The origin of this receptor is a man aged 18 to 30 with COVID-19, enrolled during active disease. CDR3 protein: CASSIRGLAGFSWENEQFF. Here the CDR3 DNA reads TGTGCCAGTAGTATACGGGGACTAGCGGGATTTTCTTGGGAGAATGAGCAGTTCTTC. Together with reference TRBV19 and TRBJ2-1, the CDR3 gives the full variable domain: DGGITQSPKYLFRKEGQNVTLSCEQNLNHDAMYWYRQDPGQGLRLIYYSQIVNDFQKGDIAEGYSVSREKKESFPLTVTSAQKNPTAFYLCASSIRGLAGFSWENEQFFGPGTRLTVL.